These T cell receptor beta chains were read from a single sample in a study of T cell responses to AZD1222 COVID-19 vaccine. Libraries were prepared by immunoSEQ multiplex PCR; TCRdb keeps only in-frame clonotypes and omits some of them. The data show approximately 74,000 clones, with roughly 80% seen just once and approximately 23% held by the top ten. This material consisted of peripheral blood, taken 28 days after the second AZD1222 dose. The receptor set was obtained from an adult who received the AZD1222 COVID-19 vaccine. CDR3s include the opening cysteine and the closing phenylalanine or tryptophan. A D gene is named only where the DNA matches it firmly. A clone size is listed for some rows: how often the clone was seen (once, few, many), or a class if it is expanded.

d_call | j_call | clone_size | v_call | cdr3_aa | cdr3_nt
. | TRBJ1-1 | . | TRBV15 | CATSRDGAGTNTEAFF | TGTGCCACCAGCAGAGATGGGGCAGGCACGAACACTGAAGCTTTCTTT
. | TRBJ1-5 | . | TRBV30 | CAWTVDQPQHF | TGTGCCTGGACGGTCGATCAGCCCCAGCATTTT
. | TRBJ1-3 | once | TRBV29-1 | CSVAPGNTGNTIYF | TGCAGCGTTGCACCAGGGAATACTGGAAACACCATATATTTT
TRBD1 | TRBJ2-3 | . | TRBV19 | CASSKAAGTGTDTQYF | TGTGCCAGTAGTAAAGCCGCCGGGACAGGCACAGATACGCAGTATTTT
TRBD1 | TRBJ1-5 | . | TRBV7-9 | CASSFTGENQPQHF | TGTGCCAGCAGCTTTACAGGGGAAAATCAGCCCCAGCATTTT
. | TRBJ1-1 | . | TRBV7-8 | CASSLVETDMNTEAFF | TGTGCCAGCAGCTTAGTCGAGACAGACATGAACACTGAAGCTTTCTTT
TRBD1 | TRBJ2-2 | . | TRBV12-3/TRBV12-4 | CASRRTGTGELFF | TGTGCCAGCAGGAGGACAGGGACGGGGGAGCTGTTTTTT
TRBD1 | TRBJ2-7 | . | TRBV30 | CAHQGAGYEQYF | TGTGCCCATCAGGGGGCAGGTTACGAGCAGTACTTC
. | TRBJ1-1 | once | TRBV11-2 | CASSLPRDVGDTEAFF | TGTGCCAGCAGCTTACCCCGGGACGTCGGAGATACTGAAGCTTTCTTT
. | TRBJ1-3 | . | TRBV10-1 | CASSGWDRGGNTIYF | TGCGCCAGCAGTGGCTGGGACCGGGGTGGAAACACCATATATTTT
TRBD1 | TRBJ2-1 | . | TRBV24-1 | CATSEVGTGVNEQFF | TGTGCCACCAGTGAGGTGGGGACAGGGGTCAATGAGCAGTTCTTC
. | TRBJ2-5 | . | TRBV9 | CASSVADGGTQYF | TGTGCCAGCAGCGTAGCAGACGGGGGGACCCAGTACTTC